This entry lists 14 T cell receptor beta chains sequenced from one sample in a study of neurological immune-mediated disorders. TCRdb ran MiXCR on the 5' RACE reads and lists one entry per CDR3 protein. The profile shows around 79,000 distinct CDR3 sequences, 14% of them singletons. The sequenced sample consisted of PBMCs. These receptors originate from a woman aged 45 to 65 in good health.

This clonotype was counted ten times or more. V usage is TRBV7-3 and J usage is TRBJ2-1, with D perhaps matching TRBD1 or TRBD2 (5 bases each). The germline CDR1 and CDR2 sequences are SGHTA and FQGTGA. The germline V and J ends were trimmed by 5 bases and 16 bases, with 18 bases remaining between them. This CDR3 has 12 amino acids. Here the CDR3 DNA reads TGTGCCAGCAGCCCCCCCGGGACCCGGGACTTCTTC. This codes for CASSPPGTRDFF.

This clonotype was seen at least ten times. This sequence joins TRBV5-1 and TRBJ2-7, with a possible D match to TRBD1 (6 bases). The CDR3 consists of 12 residues. Germline V gene lookup returns CDR1 SGHRS and CDR2 YFSETQ. The germline V and J ends were trimmed by 6 bases and 0 bases, with 7 bases remaining between them. The CDR3 sequence is CASKDSSYEQYF. The DNA of the CDR3 is TGCGCCAGCAAGGACAGCTCCTACGAGCAGTACTTC. Complete variable domain (other parts from reference TRBV5-1 and TRBJ2-7): KAGVTQTPRYLIKTRGQQVTLSCSPISGHRSVSWYQQTPGQGLQFLFEYFSETQRNKGNFPGRFSGRQFSNSRSEMNVSTLELGDSALYLCASKDSSYEQYFGPGTRLTVT.

The chain links TRBV6-1 to TRBJ2-5, with D maybe TRBD2 (6 bases). V dropped 2 bases and J dropped 0 bases, with 10 bases sitting between them. Germline V gene data show CDR1 as MNHNS and CDR2 as SASEGT. The CDR3 runs 15 residues. The CDR3 protein is CASSEMRGYQETQYF. The DNA of the CDR3 is TGTGCCAGCAGTGAAATGCGGGGTTACCAAGAGACCCAGTACTTC.

This clonotype was seen repeatedly, ten times or more. This chain connects TRBV7-2 to TRBJ2-2; D remains unclear. V lost 2 bases, J lost 6 bases, and 10 bases lay in between. This CDR3 is 14 amino acids long. CDR1 and CDR2 (germline): SGHTA, FQGNSA. The CDR3 is CASSLMASAGELFF. The DNA for the CDR3 is TGTGCCAGCAGCTTAATGGCTTCCGCCGGGGAGCTGTTTTTT. Full variable domain (rest looked up from reference TRBV7-2 and TRBJ2-2): GAGVSQSPSNKVTEKGKDVELRCDPISGHTALYWYRQSLGQGLEFLIYFQGNSAPDKSGLPSDRFSAERTGGSVSTLTIQRTQQEDSAVYLCASSLMASAGELFFGEGSRLTVL.

This clonotype has ten or more counts. The J gene is TRBJ2-2, the V gene TRBV20-1; 12 nucleotides align to TRBD1. Germline V gene data show CDR1 as DFQATT and CDR2 as SNEGSKA (reference sequence). The CDR3 has 18 amino acids. The junction had 15 bases not matched to a gene; V was cut back by 4 bases and J by 6 bases. The CDR3 nucleotides read TGCAGTGCTACAACTCATTACGGGACAGGGGGCAAGGCCGGGGAGCTGTTTTTT. Amino acid sequence: CSATTHYGTGGKAGELFF.

This sequence joins TRBV7-9 and TRBJ1-1; D perhaps matches TRBD1 (5 bases). Trimming pared 1 base from V and 8 bases from J, leaving 8 bases between. From germline, CDR1 is SEHNR and CDR2 FQNEAQ (reference sequence). The CDR3 length is 12 residues. The CDR3 loop is CASSLGRGEAFF. CDR3 sequence (DNA): TGTGCCAGCAGCTTAGGGAGGGGCGAAGCTTTCTTT. Full variable domain (missing parts from reference TRBV7-9 and TRBJ1-1): DTGVSQNPRHKITKRGQNVTFRCDPISEHNRLYWYRQTLGQGPEFLTYFQNEAQLEKSRLLSDRFSAERPKGSFSTLEIQRTEQGDSAMYLCASSLGRGEAFFGQGTRLTVV.

This clonotype was counted ten times or more. The chain recombines TRBV29-1 with TRBJ2-2; 7 positions agree with TRBD2. The CDR3 is made up of 14 amino acids. J lost 0 bases, V lost 6 bases, and 4 bases had no gene match. CDR1 and CDR2 from the germline V gene are SQVTM and ANQGSEA. This CDR3 is CSVRGLANTGELFF. CDR3 DNA sequence: TGCAGCGTGCGAGGACTAGCGAACACCGGGGAGCTGTTTTTT.

At least ten counts were recorded for this clonotype. This chain uses TRBV20-1 with TRBJ2-1; perhaps TRBD1 as D (7 bases). The ends were cut back, 0 bases at V and 6 bases at J, with 24 bases in the middle. There are 18 residues in the CDR3. Germline V gene lookup returns CDR1 DFQATT and CDR2 SNEGSKA (reference sequence). The CDR3 coding sequence is TGCAGTGCTAGAGATAGCGCGGGGTGGGTGTCAGGGGGCAATGAGCAGTTCTTC. It is translated as CSARDSAGWVSGGNEQFF.

The sample holds many counts of this clonotype. The genes are TRBV5-1 and TRBJ1-1; TRBD1 matches 9 bases. The CDR3 totals 17 residues. Losses at the gene ends were 2 bases for V and 1 base for J; bases not matched to a gene: 9. Germline CDR1 and CDR2: SGHRS and YFSETQ. The CDR3 sequence: CASSFLTLQGANTEAFF. CDR3 DNA: TGCGCCAGCAGCTTTCTAACCCTACAGGGGGCGAACACTGAAGCTTTCTTT.

This clonotype was observed at least ten times. This chain joins TRBV20-1 and TRBJ2-7, with D perhaps TRBD1 or TRBD2 (5 bases each). Trimming took 7 bases from V and 2 from J, leaving 12 bases between them. The germline CDR1 and CDR2 sequences are DFQATT and SNEGSKA (reference sequence). The CDR3 spans 12 residues. In nucleotides, the CDR3 is TGCAGTGGCGGCTGGGGGACCTACGAGCAGTACTTC. This translates into CSGGWGTYEQYF.

This clonotype was seen at least ten times. This chain uses TRBV5-1 with TRBJ2-5; 9 bases match TRBD1. The CDR3 totals 15 residues. Trimming cost V 0 bases and J 5 bases; bases outside gene matches: 5. The germline V gene encodes CDR1 SGHRS and CDR2 YFSETQ. The CDR3 coding sequence is TGCGCCAGCAGCTTGGGAGGGACAGGGTTGGAGACCCAGTACTTC. This sequence encodes CASSLGGTGLETQYF.

As regards this clonotype: Its ends do not fully match the called genes, so a read error is possible. This chain uses TRBV28 with TRBJ1-2; D call uncertain. The CDR3 length is 14 residues. Germline values: CDR1 MDHEN, CDR2 SYDVKM. The CDR3 loop is CVSSLVQVSYGYTF. DNA for the CDR3: TGTGTCAGCAGTTTAGTCCAGGTAAGCTATGGCTACACCTTC.

Concerning this clonotype itself: One end of the junction does not line up with germline, which may come from a read error. V usage is TRBV3-1 and J usage is TRBJ2-2; 10 nucleotides align to TRBD2. The germline gives CDR1 LGHDT, CDR2 YNNKEL (reference sequence). The CDR3 is made up of 18 amino acids. The CDR3 DNA follows: TGTGACAGCAGCCCAACGTCTAGCGGGAGTAGAAGAACCGGGGAGCTGTTTTTT. This sequence encodes CDSSPTSSGSRRTGELFF. The entire variable domain, with the rest obtained from reference TRBV3-1 and TRBJ2-2, is as follows: DTAVSQTPKYLVTQMGNDKSIKCEQNLGHDTMYWYKQDSKKFLKIMFSYNNKELIINETVPNRFSPKSPDKAHLNLHINSLELGDSAVYFCDSSPTSSGSRRTGELFFGEGSRLTVL.

This clonotype was seen repeatedly, ten times or more. The chain employs TRBV11-2 and TRBJ1-1, with 8 bases aligning to TRBD1. The germline V gene has CDR1 SGHAT and CDR2 FQNNGV. The CDR3 runs 15 residues. V lost 5 bases, J lost 3 bases, and 8 bases stayed unmatched. The CDR3 DNA reads as TGTGCCAGCAGCGGTAGGGACAGGACCTACACTGAAGCTTTCTTT. This sequence encodes CASSGRDRTYTEAFF.